The 25 T cell receptor beta chains listed next were all sequenced from one sample in a study of blood T cell repertoires in COVID-19. The protocol was immunoSEQ multiplex PCR, while the TCRdb copy is restricted to in-frame clones and leaves out a portion. The table shows about 160,000 clones, with approximately 84% occurring only once. Sequences were obtained from peripheral blood. The receptors derive from a man aged 35 to 55 with acute or convalescent COVID-19.

V gene TRBV19 combines with J gene TRBJ1-5, with 10 bases that match TRBD1. This CDR3 is built from 17 residues. Germline values: CDR1 LNHDA, CDR2 SQIVND (reference sequence). Trimming took 5 bases from V and 6 from J; bases not matched to a gene: 13. The CDR3 here is CASSAKIRDRGPQPQHF. CDR3 nucleotide sequence: TGTGCCAGTAGTGCGAAAATACGGGACAGGGGACCTCAGCCCCAGCATTTT. Drawing the rest from reference TRBV19 and TRBJ1-5, the complete variable domain is DGGITQSPKYLFRKEGQNVTLSCEQNLNHDAMYWYRQDPGQGLRLIYYSQIVNDFQKGDIAEGYSVSREKKESFPLTVTSAQKNPTAFYLCASSAKIRDRGPQPQHFGDGTRLSIL.

This clone was recorded once. For the CDR3, the DNA is TGCGCCAGCAGCCAGACAGGGGATGCCAAAAACATTCAGTACTTC. Amino acids: CASSQTGDAKNIQYF. The V and J genes are TRBV4-3 and TRBJ2-4; 8 nucleotides match TRBD1. This CDR3 contains 15 residues. Germline-derived CDR1 and CDR2 are LGHNA and YSLEER. V lost 3 bases and J lost 1; bases outside the gene matches: 2.

The chain is built from TRBV7-2 and TRBJ1-5, with 10 nucleotides matching TRBD1. The CDR3 is made up of 16 amino acids. Germline V gene data show CDR1 as SGHTA and CDR2 as FQGNSA. Trimming cost V 1 base and J 7 bases; bases outside gene matches: 7. The chain's CDR3 is CASSLEGGTGVQPQHF. DNA of the CDR3: TGTGCCAGCAGCTTAGAGGGAGGGACAGGGGTACAGCCCCAGCATTTT.

V usage is TRBV15 and J usage is TRBJ1-6, with D maybe TRBD1 (5 bases). The CDR3 is made up of 18 amino acids. Germline loops: CDR1 LNHNV, CDR2 YYDKDF (reference sequence). Trimming took off 0 bases at V and 0 bases at J, with 12 bases between the two ends. CDR3 bases: TGTGCCACCAGCAGAGATCGCGGGGGAAGCTCCTATAATTCACCCCTCCACTTT. Its protein is CATSRDRGGSSYNSPLHF.

V is TRBV29-1 and J is TRBJ1-3, with TRBD1 as a possible D gene (5 bases). The V and J ends lost 4 bases and 1 base respectively, with 8 bases between them. The CDR3 runs to 13 residues. The V gene's germline CDR1 is SQVTM and CDR2 ANQGSEA. The CDR3 is CSVVEGSGNTIYF. The CDR3, as DNA: TGCAGCGTTGTGGAGGGGTCTGGAAACACCATATATTTT.

This clone occurred a few times. Other DNA sequences in this specimen translate into the identical CDR3. V usage is TRBV9 and J usage is TRBJ1-5; weak D call: TRBD1 (6 bases). The ends were cut back, 0 bases at V and 3 bases at J, with 7 bases in the middle. Germline V lookup: CDR1 SGDLS, CDR2 YYNGEE. The CDR3 is 14 residues long. The CDR3 region is CASSVGTDNQPQHF. The CDR3 DNA sequence: TGTGCCAGCAGCGTAGGGACAGACAATCAGCCCCAGCATTTT.

This sequence joins TRBV5-1 and TRBJ2-7; TRBD1 matches 9 bases. V shed 0 bases and J 5 bases; nucleotides not matched to a gene: 6. Germline lookup yields CDR1 SGHRS and CDR2 YFSETQ. The CDR3 loop spans 15 amino acids. CDR3 nucleotide sequence: TGCGCCAGCAGCTTGGACCTTGGGACAGGGAACGAGCAGTACTTC. This sequence encodes CASSLDLGTGNEQYF.

This chain links TRBV5-1 with TRBJ2-7; TRBD1 agrees at 8 bases. The CDR3 length is 15 residues. V was pared by 5 bases and J by 2 bases, with 9 bases of the junction left unmatched. Looked up from germline, CDR1 is SGHRS and CDR2 is YFSETQ. The DNA for the CDR3 is TGCGCCAGCAGTCCTAAACAGGGGGGCACCTACGAGCAGTACTTC. Translation gives CASSPKQGGTYEQYF.

This clone was found a few times. The gene calls are TRBV23-1 and TRBJ1-4, with a possible D match to TRBD1 (6 bases). TRBV23-1 counts as an open reading frame of uncertain function. The CDR3 has 14 residues. The ends were cut back, 7 bases at V and 3 bases at J, with 12 bases in the middle. The chain's CDR3 is CASNDRTANEKLFF. In nucleotides, the CDR3 is TGCGCCAGCAACGACAGGACGGCTAATGAAAAACTGTTTTTT.

This clone occurred once. The rearrangement joins TRBV2 to TRBJ1-2, with TRBD1 identical over 9 bases. J was trimmed by 4 bases and V by 6 bases; bases with no gene match: 6. The CDR3 consists of 14 residues. Germline assignment: CDR1 SNHLY and CDR2 FYNNEI. CDR3 loop: CASRIQGAVYGYTF. The CDR3 DNA is TGTGCCAGCAGAATACAGGGGGCGGTCTATGGCTACACCTTC.

The V call is TRBV28, the J call TRBJ1-5, with 10 bases fitting TRBD1. Trimming cost V 5 bases and J 8 bases; bases outside gene matches: 6. The CDR3 extends over 14 amino acids. Germline-derived CDR1 and CDR2 are MDHEN and SYDVKM. In nucleotides, the CDR3 is TGTGCCAGCAGTACGACAGGGGGCTGGGAGCCCCAGCATTTT. This encodes CASSTTGGWEPQHF.

This chain connects TRBV18 to TRBJ2-3, with 10 bases matching TRBD1. The CDR3 sequence is 15 residues long. Germline trimming cut 2 bases from V and 4 bases from J; bases unmatched to any gene: 3. The germline V gene encodes CDR1 KGHSH and CDR2 LQKENI. The CDR3 is CASSPTGQGADTQYF. The CDR3 nucleotides are TGTGCCAGCTCACCAACCGGACAGGGGGCAGATACGCAGTATTTT.

Only one count was recorded for this clone. The J gene is TRBJ1-1, the V gene TRBV6-5; 8 bases are shared with TRBD1. Germline assignment: CDR1 MNHEY and CDR2 SVGAGI. The CDR3 runs 14 residues. V lost 4 bases, J lost 5 bases, and 6 bases stayed unmatched. CDR3 residues: CASSLGQGGTEAFF. The CDR3 DNA follows: TGTGCCAGCAGTTTAGGACAGGGAGGGACTGAAGCTTTCTTT.

The J gene is TRBJ2-3, the V gene TRBV7-6, with 8 bases aligning to TRBD1. The J segment lost 0 bases and the V segment lost 5 bases, leaving 7 bases of the junction unmatched. There are 16 residues in the CDR3. Germline CDR1 reads SGHVS; CDR2 reads FNYEAQ. Here the CDR3 reads CASSLPGTGSTDTQYF. CDR3 DNA: TGTGCCAGCAGCCTACCCGGGACAGGAAGCACAGATACGCAGTATTTT.

This clone was seen a few times. The CDR3 DNA sequence: TGCGCCAGCAGCCAGGGGGTCGGTAGCACAGATACGCAGTATTTT. Translation gives CASSQGVGSTDTQYF. V is TRBV5-1 and J is TRBJ2-3; 7 bases match TRBD1. The V segment lost 4 bases and the J segment 0 bases; nucleotides outside the gene matches: 5. The germline gives CDR1 SGHRS, CDR2 YFSETQ. This CDR3 is built from 15 residues.

The chain combines TRBV6-1 with TRBJ1-5; no clear D gene. Germline lookup yields CDR1 MNHNS and CDR2 SASEGT. V lost 2 bases and J lost 7, with 15 bases in between. The CDR3 covers 15 residues. For the CDR3, the DNA is TGTGCCAGCAGTGAAATGTTGAGGGTACAGCAGCCCCAGCATTTT. Translating it yields CASSEMLRVQQPQHF.

This clone has just one count. The V gene is TRBV7-3, the J gene TRBJ2-1; 9 bases align to TRBD2. Germline lookup yields CDR1 SGHTA and CDR2 FQGTGA. The CDR3 has 16 residues. V lost 5 bases, J lost 7 bases, and 12 bases stayed unmatched. This chain's CDR3 is CASSMAGGTANNEQFF. In nucleotides, the CDR3 is TGTGCCAGCAGCATGGCGGGAGGGACAGCAAATAATGAGCAGTTCTTC.

The sample holds a few counts of this clone. The junction shows a germline mismatch at one end, possibly a read error. CDR3 in amino acids: CASSLDVTGPSFLHF. DNA of the CDR3: TGTGCCAGCAGCCTAGATGTGACAGGGCCCTCGTTCCTCCACTTT. This sequence joins TRBV11-2 and TRBJ1-6; 7 bases are a match to TRBD1. Germline CDR1 SGHAT, CDR2 FQNNGV. CDR3 length equals 15 residues.

This clone was counted only a few times. V and J are TRBV11-3 and TRBJ1-6, with D hard to call. Trimming took 0 bases from V and 0 from J, leaving 18 bases between them. Germline CDR1 SGHNT, CDR2 YENEEA. The CDR3 totals 20 residues. DNA for the CDR3: TGTGCCAGCAGCTTAGATCGCCGTGCCAGGAGGTCCTCCTATAATTCACCCCTCCACTTT. Its protein product is CASSLDRRARRSSYNSPLHF.

The chain joins TRBV24-1 to TRBJ2-2; D perhaps matches TRBD2 (6 bases). V was pared by 10 bases and J by 4 bases, with 18 bases between. The CDR3 extends over 15 amino acids. The germline CDR1 and CDR2 sequences are KGHDR and SFDVKD. The CDR3: CATTQGGPSTGELFF. The CDR3 DNA reads TGTGCCACAACCCAGGGAGGACCTTCCACCGGGGAGCTGTTTTTT.

V gene TRBV3-1 (or the pseudogene TRBV3-2) combines with J gene TRBJ1-5; D ambiguous. Germline CDR1 reads LGHDT; CDR2 reads YNNKEL (reference sequence). CDR3 length: 14 residues. V was trimmed by 1 base and J by 0 bases, leaving 4 bases between them. The CDR3 region has the DNA TGTGCCAGCAGCCAAGCGCGTAGCAATCAGCCCCAGCATTTT. Its protein product is CASSQARSNQPQHF.

This rearrangement joins TRBV28 to TRBJ2-7; weak D call: TRBD2 (6 bases). CDR1 is MDHEN, CDR2 SYDVKM, per germline. CDR3 length: 16 residues. V dropped 3 bases and J dropped 6 bases, with 21 bases sitting between them. Written as DNA, the CDR3 is TGTGCCAGCAGTTTGAGGGAGGAGACCATCCGGGGCGAGCAGTACTTC. It encodes CASSLREETIRGEQYF.

V gene TRBV18 combines with J gene TRBJ2-1, with D uncertain. The CDR3 is 15 amino acids. Germline V gene sequence: CDR1 KGHSH, CDR2 LQKENI. The germline V and J ends were trimmed by 6 bases and 1 base, with 13 bases remaining between them. CDR3 region: CASSLLSTSYNEQFF. The CDR3 nucleotides read TGTGCCAGCTCTCTCCTGTCTACGTCCTACAATGAGCAGTTCTTC. The whole variable domain, filled in from reference TRBV18 and TRBJ2-1, reads NAGVMQNPRHLVRRRGQEARLRCSPMKGHSHVYWYRQLPEEGLKFMVYLQKENIIDESGMPKERFSAEFPKEGPSILRIQQVVRGDSAAYFCASSLLSTSYNEQFFGPGTRLTVL.

This chain links TRBV29-1 with TRBJ2-7; 12 bases map to TRBD2. The CDR3 loop spans 13 amino acids. Germline V gene lookup returns CDR1 SQVTM and CDR2 ANQGSEA. The junction had 4 bases not matched to a gene; V was cut back by 7 bases and J by 3 bases. The CDR3 region has the DNA TGCAGCGCCCTAGCGGGGGGGCTCTACGAGCAGTACTTC. It translates to CSALAGGLYEQYF.

The V and J genes are TRBV7-3 and TRBJ2-1; D gene ambiguous. The CDR3 loop spans 13 amino acids. The ends were cut back, 2 bases at V and 4 bases at J, with 6 bases in the middle. The germline V gene has CDR1 SGHTA and CDR2 FQGTGA. CDR3 nucleotide sequence: TGTGCCAGCAGCTTAGACATATACAATGAGCAGTTCTTC. As protein: CASSLDIYNEQFF. The entire variable domain, with the rest obtained from reference TRBV7-3 and TRBJ2-1, is as follows: GAGVSQTPSNKVTEKGKYVELRCDPISGHTALYWYRQSLGQGPEFLIYFQGTGAADDSGLPNDRFFAVRPEGSVSTLKIQRTERGDSAVYLCASSLDIYNEQFFGPGTRLTVL.